This passage covers 13 T cell receptor beta chains from one sample sequenced in a study of blood T cell repertoires in COVID-19. Sequencing was performed with immunoSEQ multiplex PCR; in TCRdb, only in-frame clones are kept and a portion is missing. The table shows approximately 340,000 clones, with approximately 91% occurring only once. Sequenced sample: PBMCs or T cells enriched from blood (not recorded which). These TCRs come from a woman in her forties who had been exposed to COVID-19.

V is TRBV2 and J is TRBJ1-4; D is perhaps TRBD1 (6 bases). The CDR3 spans 13 residues. CDR1 and CDR2 (germline): SNHLY, FYNNEI. V shed 8 bases and J shed 3 bases, with 10 bases lying between them. The CDR3 here is CASRTAPNEKLFF. The CDR3 coding sequence is TGTGCCAGCCGGACAGCGCCTAATGAAAAACTGTTTTTT.

This rearrangement joins TRBV7-9 to TRBJ2-7; TRBD2 aligns across 9 bases. J was trimmed by 6 bases and V by 1 base; bases with no gene match: 4. CDR1 and CDR2 (germline): SEHNR, FQNEAQ (reference sequence). This CDR3 has 14 residues. CDR3 region: CASSLEAAGGEQYF. Written as DNA, the CDR3 is TGTGCCAGCAGCTTAGAAGCAGCGGGAGGCGAGCAGTACTTC.

V and J are TRBV6-1 and TRBJ1-2, with 7 positions matching TRBD1. The V gene end was trimmed by 2 bases and the J gene end by 2 bases; junction bases not matched to a gene: 5. The CDR3 length is 15 residues. Germline V gene data show CDR1 as MNHNS and CDR2 as SASEGT. The chain's CDR3 is CASSEWTGPNYGYTF. Here the CDR3 DNA reads TGTGCCAGCAGTGAATGGACAGGACCGAACTATGGCTACACCTTC.

This chain links TRBV27 with TRBJ2-7, with D unresolved. The length of the CDR3 is 15 residues. Germline assignment: CDR1 MNHEY and CDR2 SMNVEV (reference sequence). V was pared by 0 bases and J by 3 bases, with 12 bases between. The CDR3 here is CASSLSGQVHYEQYF. The CDR3 DNA follows: TGTGCCAGCAGTTTATCCGGCCAGGTCCACTACGAGCAGTACTTC.

This sequence joins TRBV5-1 and TRBJ2-7; possible D gene TRBD1, 6 bases. CDR1 is SGHRS and CDR2 is YFSETQ in the germline V gene. V was shortened by 3 bases and J by 3 bases, with 7 bases between the two germline ends. This CDR3 is built from 12 residues. In DNA form, the CDR3 reads TGCGCCAGCAGCTCACAGGGCTACGAGCAGTACTTC. Encoded protein: CASSSQGYEQYF. Using reference TRBV5-1 and TRBJ2-7 for the parts outside the CDR3, the full variable domain is KAGVTQTPRYLIKTRGQQVTLSCSPISGHRSVSWYQQTPGQGLQFLFEYFSETQRNKGNFPGRFSGRQFSNSRSEMNVSTLELGDSALYLCASSSQGYEQYFGPGTRLTVT.

The chain recombines TRBV19 with TRBJ2-7, with D possibly TRBD2 on 5 matching bases. V lost 1 base and J lost 0, with 13 bases in between. Germline-derived CDR1 and CDR2 are LNHDA and SQIVND (reference sequence). The CDR3 sequence is 16 residues long. CDR3: CASSIALASNSYEQYF. The CDR3 bases are TGTGCCAGTAGTATAGCTCTAGCCTCCAACTCCTACGAGCAGTACTTC. The full variable domain, in which reference TRBV19 and TRBJ2-7 provide the parts outside the CDR3, is DGGITQSPKYLFRKEGQNVTLSCEQNLNHDAMYWYRQDPGQGLRLIYYSQIVNDFQKGDIAEGYSVSREKKESFPLTVTSAQKNPTAFYLCASSIALASNSYEQYFGPGTRLTVT.

The V gene is TRBV18, the J gene TRBJ1-1, with D unclear. V lost 2 bases and J lost 4, with 11 bases in between. The germline V gene encodes CDR1 KGHSH and CDR2 LQKENI. The CDR3 has 14 residues. The CDR3: CASSPEGASTEAFF. In DNA form, the CDR3 reads TGTGCCAGCTCACCAGAGGGAGCTAGCACTGAAGCTTTCTTT.

In this sample, this clone turned up once. This chain links TRBV19 with TRBJ1-4; no reliable D call. From germline, CDR1 is LNHDA and CDR2 SQIVND (reference sequence). V lost 6 bases and J lost 0, with 8 bases in between. This CDR3 is 14 amino acids long. The CDR3 region has the DNA TGTGCCAGTAGCCTCGCAGCAACTAATGAAAAACTGTTTTTT. Translation gives CASSLAATNEKLFF.

The chain carries TRBV5-1 and TRBJ1-3; 8 bases align to TRBD1. V shed 4 bases and J 4 bases; nucleotides not matched to a gene: 13. This CDR3 has 17 residues. Germline loops: CDR1 SGHRS, CDR2 YFSETQ. CDR3 coding DNA: TGCGCCAGCAGCCTCCGGATGGGGCAGGGGGCCGGAAACACCATATATTTT. This sequence encodes CASSLRMGQGAGNTIYF.

The chain links TRBV6-2 or TRBV6-3 to TRBJ1-1; a weak D match, TRBD1 (5 bases). The CDR3 runs to 13 residues. Per germline, CDR1 MNHEY and CDR2 SVGEGT. V lost 6 bases to trimming and J lost 3 bases, with 11 bases between them. CDR3 nucleotides: TGTGCCAGCAGCCTGGGGGGTCACACTGAAGCTTTCTTT. Encoded protein: CASSLGGHTEAFF.

V is TRBV25-1 and J is TRBJ1-2; 9 positions agree with TRBD1. There are 15 residues in the CDR3. CDR1 and CDR2 from the germline V gene are MGHDK and SYGVNS. The V segment lost 9 bases and the J segment 4 bases; nucleotides outside the gene matches: 12. CDR3 region: CASGPGQGPVYGYTF. The DNA for the CDR3 is TGTGCCAGTGGGCCGGGACAGGGTCCCGTCTATGGCTACACCTTC.

The chain uses TRBV13 and TRBJ2-7, with TRBD1 matching 11 bases. Germline V CDR1 and CDR2: PRHDT, FYEKMQ (reference sequence). The V and J ends lost 4 bases and 4 bases, in that order; junction bases with no gene match: 6. The CDR3 consists of 15 residues. CDR3 DNA: TGTGCCAGCAGCTCTCCGGGACAGGGGGTATACGAGCAGTACTTC. It specifies CASSSPGQGVYEQYF.

The J gene is TRBJ2-1, the V gene TRBV7-2; 12 bases are a match to TRBD2. This CDR3 is 16 amino acids long. Germline lookup yields CDR1 SGHTA and CDR2 FQGNSA. Trimming at V came to 3 bases and at J to 6 bases, leaving 6 bases not matched to a gene. CDR3: CASSFLAGGPGNEQFF. The CDR3 coding sequence is TGTGCCAGCAGCTTCCTAGCGGGAGGGCCCGGCAATGAGCAGTTCTTC.